This TCR beta chain came from a study of blood T cell repertoires in COVID-19 (dated by TCRdb to between 2020 and 2021). With regard to the full study: Collaborator samples came from the United States, Italy and Spain and covered acute and convalescent phases of COVID-19. The material from the prospective study consisted of cDNA or gDNA derived from T cells, B-cell-depleted T cells, or PBMCs. Deeply sampled blood TCRbeta repertoires from subjects exposed to, actively infected with, or recovered from COVID-19 were included in the dataset. The repertoires were released in a freely available public database meant as a resource for research on the immune response to SARS-CoV-2. The samples were drawn from two sources: the first 160 participants of the ongoing ImmuneRACE study, and 1,200 or so subjects contributed by 6 global collaborators. Where available, HLA class I and class II types were obtained from metadata supplied by the sample provider rather than from assay-based typing. Nearly every sample came with metadata listing a de-identified subject ID, COVID-19 status, age in years and sex. Study-wide conclusions, independent of this receptor: Clinical and demographic metadata were provided uncurated, with the amount varying by source and participant.

V is cut by 2 bases and J by 7 bases, and the space between the germline ends is 11 bases. Including cysteine and phenylalanine, the CDR3 has 13 amino acids. Here the CDR3 DNA is all that survives: 39 bases in frame from base 1. TCRbeta CDR3 regions were amplified from genomic DNA using the immunoSEQ Assay, a bias-controlled multiplex PCR. The authors' analysis ran thus. The number of nucleated cells in each sample was estimated from the amplification of reference gene primers within the assay. Sequence reads were collapsed and filtered to measure the absolute abundance of every unique TCRbeta CDR3 rearrangement. For each sample, productive Simpson clonality was calculated by taking the square root of Simpson's diversity index across productive rearrangements. TCRdb took this table from immuneACCESS and kept in-frame rearrangements with V and J called. Such tables lack part of the clones; where checked against another copy, unresolved V genes explain under half of the gap, and the rest is unexplained. Clone size and the V and J calls come from that table; the DNA yielded D and trimming. This sample comprises fewer than 250,000 clones, more than 80% of them detected only once. The biggest ten clones account for around 5.2% of the sample.

A note on this clone: Its antigen is currently not known. The sample holds no much larger clone one base away, and base qualities are not on file.

Each collaborating institution followed its own protocols to collect whole blood in K2EDTA tubes. For TCRbeta analysis, collaborators shipped samples as frozen whole blood, isolated PBMCs, or DNA extracted from either of those sample types. Sequenced: peripheral blood. The chain was built from TRBV12-3 or TRBV12-4 and TRBJ1-1; the D gene lacks a confident call. The receptor's source is a human donor in a cohort sampled during active COVID-19. The sequence in DNA is TGTGCCAGCAGTTTAAATGAGGGAATTGAAGCTTTCTTT. This codes for CASSLNEGIEAFF.